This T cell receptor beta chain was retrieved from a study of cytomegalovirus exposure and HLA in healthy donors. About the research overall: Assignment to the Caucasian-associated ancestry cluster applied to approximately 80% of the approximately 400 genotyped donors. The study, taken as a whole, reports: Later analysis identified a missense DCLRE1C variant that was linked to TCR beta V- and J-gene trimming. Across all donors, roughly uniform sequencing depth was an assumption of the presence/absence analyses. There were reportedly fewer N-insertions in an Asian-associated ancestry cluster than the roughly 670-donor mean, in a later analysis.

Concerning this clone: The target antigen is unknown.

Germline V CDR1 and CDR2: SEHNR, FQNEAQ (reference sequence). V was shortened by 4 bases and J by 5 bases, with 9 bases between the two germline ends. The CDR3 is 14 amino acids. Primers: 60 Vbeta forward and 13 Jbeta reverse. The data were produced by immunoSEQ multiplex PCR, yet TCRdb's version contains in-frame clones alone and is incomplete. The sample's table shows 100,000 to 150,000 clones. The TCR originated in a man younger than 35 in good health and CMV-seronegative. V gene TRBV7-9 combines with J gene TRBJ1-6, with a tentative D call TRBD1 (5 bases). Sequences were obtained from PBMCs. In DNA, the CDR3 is TGTGCCAGCAGCTCGGGGGTTGATAATTCACCCCTCCACTTT. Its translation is CASSSGVDNSPLHF.